The clone carrying this T cell receptor beta chain was detected once. The source of the sample is a study of sequential checkpoint blockade in melanoma. Study at large: Arm A got nivolumab then ipilimumab; arm B the reverse, 1:1. Maintenance nivolumab came after either treatment sequence.

Germline CDR1 is MNHEY and CDR2 is SMNVEV (reference sequence). V trimming: 5 bases; J trimming: 2 bases; junction bases outside the gene matches: 4. This CDR3 has 14 residues. Described treatment: randomized to nivolumab then ipilimumab (arm A) or the reverse (arm B). No patient had prior DNA-damaging chemotherapy. From thawed PBMCs, live CD3+CD8+ cells negative for CD19 and CD56 were sorted. Clones were read by immunoSEQ multiplex PCR, and TCRdb kept only the in-frame ones, dropping some. In the table there are about 37,000 clones, 70% to 90% of which are singletons. The source of this sequence is a human donor with melanoma. This chain joins TRBV27 and TRBJ2-3, with 7 bases matching TRBD2. The starting material was CD8+ T cells sorted from blood (inferred from file names), obtained from a patient given nivolumab and ipilimumab in sequence. The CDR3 here is CASSRGTTTDTQYF. The CDR3 nucleotides are TGTGCCAGCAGTAGAGGGACTACCACAGATACGCAGTATTTT.